This T cell receptor (beta chain) stems from a study of blood T cell repertoires in COVID-19. Study in general: Researchers got acute and convalescent COVID-19 samples from the United States, Italy and Spain. PBMCs, B-cell-depleted T cells, or T cells provided the cDNA or gDNA that made up the material.

Source study methods: Cell counts per sample came from amplifying reference gene primers. Generated by immunoSEQ multiplex PCR, the TCRdb table keeps only in-frame clones and is missing some. V and J calls and clone size are as listed in that table; D and trimming were resolved from the DNA. The data show about 150,000 clones, around nine tenths seen once. The sequence derives from a human donor in a cohort sampled during active COVID-19. The sequenced sample consisted of peripheral blood.

The CDR3 DNA reads as TGTGCCAGCAGCATACGGTCAGATACGCAGTATTTT. Its protein product is CASSIRSDTQYF. The rearrangement links TRBV11-3 to TRBJ2-3; D remains ambiguous. The germline gives CDR1 SGHNT, CDR2 YENEEA. CDR3 length: 12 residues. V was clipped by 5 bases and J by 4 bases, with 7 bases between them.